The clone carrying this T cell receptor (beta chain) has a single count. Its antigen is unknown. Mismatch with germline at one junction end may stem from a read error. This record belongs to a study of tumor-infiltrating lymphocytes in primary liver carcinoma. Background on the study: Spanning 30 to 69 years of age, the patients were men and women. Findings and limits, study-wide: Tumor specimens were characterized by a significantly higher top-250-clone fraction than blood (p = 0.039).

Total RNA (roughly 530 ng) served as template for TCR beta cDNA synthesis primed by a constant-region primer. Library construction for TCR beta comprised three nested multiplex PCR rounds performed with slightly modified ARM-PCR. The first two PCR rounds, roughly 11 cycles each, used TRBV1-TRBV30 forward primers and a C-beta reverse primer. From the multiplex PCR reads, TCRdb called clonotypes with MiXCR, one entry per CDR3 protein. The sample consists of about 190,000 distinct CDR3 sequences, roughly 80% of them appearing once. Co-extraction yielded RNA and DNA from approximately 20-30 mg of unsorted bulk tissue. CDR3 size: 14 residues. Germline V CDR1 and CDR2: SGHRS, YFSETQ.

The sequenced sample consisted of tumor tissue from primary liver carcinoma. The source of this sequence is a man aged 35 to 55 with primary liver carcinoma and hepatitis B virus infection. The gene calls are TRBV5-1 and TRBJ2-5; D possibly corresponds to TRBD2 (6 bases). The CDR3 loop reads CTSRSGRLQETQYF. The CDR3 DNA follows: TGCACCAGCAGGAGTGGGAGGCTTCAAGAGACCCAGTACTTC.